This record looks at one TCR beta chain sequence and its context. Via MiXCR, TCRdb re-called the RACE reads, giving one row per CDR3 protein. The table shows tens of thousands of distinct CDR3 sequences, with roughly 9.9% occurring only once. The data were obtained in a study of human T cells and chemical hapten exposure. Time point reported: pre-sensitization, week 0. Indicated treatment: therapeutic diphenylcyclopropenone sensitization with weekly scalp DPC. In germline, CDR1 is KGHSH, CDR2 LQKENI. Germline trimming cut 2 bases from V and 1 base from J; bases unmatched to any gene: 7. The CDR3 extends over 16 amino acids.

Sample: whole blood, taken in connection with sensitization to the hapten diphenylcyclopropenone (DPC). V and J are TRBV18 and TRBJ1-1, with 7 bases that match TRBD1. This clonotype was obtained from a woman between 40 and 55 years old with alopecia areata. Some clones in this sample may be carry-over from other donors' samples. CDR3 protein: CASSPVRQGTNTEAFF. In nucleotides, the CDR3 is TGTGCCAGCTCACCAGTTCGACAGGGAACGAACACTGAAGCTTTCTTT.